Sequencing of this T cell receptor beta chain was carried out in a study of blood T cell repertoires in COVID-19. Study details: The study drew acute and convalescent COVID-19 samples from the United States, Italy and Spain. Sample material is recorded as cDNA or gDNA derived from T cells, B-cell-depleted T cells, or PBMCs.

CDR3 length equals 15 residues. Germline V CDR1 and CDR2: MGHRA, YSYEKL. V was pared by 4 bases and J by 1 base, with 6 bases of the junction left unmatched. How the authors handled the data: Using reference gene primer amplification, nucleated cell counts were estimated. Only in-frame clones appear in the TCRdb table, and some are missing; sequencing was by immunoSEQ multiplex PCR. From that table come the V and J calls and clone size; the DNA was used to work out D and trimming. The top ten clones hold about 2.8% of a sample with about 190,000 clones, around 80% of them seen once. This chain joins TRBV4-1 and TRBJ1-1; 7 positions agree with TRBD1. The sequenced sample was peripheral blood. The origin of this receptor is a woman at least 80 years old with active or convalescent COVID-19. Here the CDR3 reads CASSRETGTNTEAFF. The CDR3 DNA reads as TGCGCCAGCAGCCGAGAGACAGGGACGAACACTGAAGCTTTCTTT.